These T cell receptor beta chains were read from a single sample in a study of T cell repertoires in cytomegalovirus infection. TCRdb used MiXCR to reprocess the reads, holding one entry per CDR3 protein. The data show 100,000 or so distinct CDR3 sequences, with 16% seen just once and about 8.8% held by the top ten. Material for sequencing was PBMCs. The receptors stem from a human donor in good health (CMV status not recorded). Some clones in this sample may be carry-over from other donors' samples. The CDR3 runs from the conserved cysteine through the conserved F or W. D genes are given only for firm matches. Only part of the rows carry a size: once, few, many, or a class if the clone is expanded.

TRBJ1-2	.	TRBV10-3	.	CAITKDGDYGYTF	TGTGCCATCACCAAGGACGGCGACTATGGCTACACCTTC
TRBJ1-6	few	TRBV12-3/TRBV12-4	.	CASRPPGRYNSPLHF	TGTGCCAGCAGACCACCGGGACGGTATAATTCACCCCTCCACTTT
TRBJ2-1	.	TRBV7-3	.	CASSSDSGYNEQFF	TGTGCCAGCAGCTCAGACTCGGGATACAATGAGCAGTTCTTC
TRBJ2-3	once	TRBV7-2	TRBD1	CASSWRQGEDRQYF	TGTGCCAGCAGCTGGAGACAGGGGGAGGATAGGCAGTATTTT
TRBJ1-2	few	TRBV7-9	.	CASSFEGVETF	TGTGCCAGCAGCTTTGAGGGCGTAGAAACCTTC
TRBJ1-3	many	TRBV7-9	TRBD1	CASSFSGGSTSGNTIYF	TGTGCCAGCAGCTTTTCAGGGGGCAGTACGTCCGGAAACACCATATATTTT
TRBJ1-1	many	TRBV12-3/TRBV12-4	.	CASRHRRINTEAFF	TGTGCCAGCAGACACAGACGAATAAACACTGAAGCTTTCTTT
TRBJ2-1	many	TRBV6-2/TRBV6-3	TRBD2	CASRDGGGIYNEQFF	TGTGCCAGCCGCGATGGCGGGGGTATCTACAATGAGCAGTTCTTC
TRBJ2-2	many	TRBV7-2	TRBD2	CASSLAPGLAGGNTGELFF	TGTGCCAGCAGCTTAGCCCCCGGACTAGCGGGGGGCAACACCGGGGAGCTGTTTTTT
TRBJ2-7	few	TRBV2	.	CASSVWRGGEGEQYF	TGTGCCAGCAGTGTATGGCGGGGCGGCGAAGGCGAGCAGTACTTC
TRBJ2-3	many	TRBV6-2/TRBV6-3	.	CASTYRVPRGITDTQYF	TGTGCCAGCACTTACAGGGTTCCCCGCGGCATCACAGATACGCAGTATTTT
TRBJ2-3	many	TRBV12-3/TRBV12-4	.	CASSLSEETTDTQYF	TGTGCCAGCAGTTTAAGCGAGGAGACCACAGATACGCAGTATTTT
TRBJ2-7	.	TRBV20-1	.	CSAVGHLSREQYF	TGCAGTGCCGTAGGACACCTTTCACGCGAGCAGTACTTC
TRBJ1-6	.	TRBV5-5	.	CASRRTGSSYNSPLHF	TGTGCCAGCAGGCGTACAGGGAGCTCCTATAATTCACCCCTCCACTTT
TRBJ2-3	many	TRBV7-2	TRBD2	CASSRYGTSGGRTDTQYF	TGTGCCAGCAGCCGATATGGGACTAGCGGGGGTAGGACAGATACGCAGTATTTT
TRBJ2-7	.	TRBV12-3/TRBV12-4	.	CASSLRDSSYEQYF	TGTGCCAGCAGTTTAAGGGACTCGAGCTACGAGCAGTACTTC
TRBJ2-7	.	TRBV28	.	CASRPTTRYEQYF	TGTGCCAGCAGACCTACGACTAGATACGAGCAGTACTTC
TRBJ1-1	few	TRBV20-1	.	CSALGNEAFF	TGCAGTGCTTTGGGAAACGAAGCTTTCTTT
TRBJ2-3	.	TRBV5-4	.	CASSFEGGAGTDTQYF	TGTGCCAGCAGCTTTGAGGGGGGCGCAGGCACAGATACGCAGTATTTT
TRBJ1-2	.	TRBV7-9	.	CASSASGAHGYTF	TGTGCCAGCAGCGCGTCGGGGGCCCATGGCTACACCTTC
TRBJ2-3	many	TRBV20-1	TRBD2	CSARVPSGGDTQYF	TGCAGTGCTAGAGTCCCTAGCGGGGGAGATACGCAGTATTTT
TRBJ1-2	few	TRBV29-1	.	CSAVANYGYTF	TGCAGCGCCGTCGCTAACTATGGCTACACCTTC
TRBJ2-3	many	TRBV7-2	TRBD2	CASRVSGGVISTDTQYF	TGTGCCAGCAGGGTTAGCGGGGGGGTGATTAGCACAGATACGCAGTATTTT
TRBJ2-1	.	TRBV20-1	TRBD2	CSARGTSGNEQFF	TGCAGTGCTCGCGGGACTAGCGGCAATGAGCAGTTCTTC
TRBJ2-1	.	TRBV5-1	.	CASSLAQLRDEQFF	TGCGCCAGCAGCCTCGCGCAGTTGAGGGATGAGCAGTTCTTC
TRBJ2-3	few	TRBV7-3	.	CASSLRGSDTQYF	TGTGCCAGCAGCTTGAGGGGAAGCGATACGCAGTATTTT
TRBJ2-5	many	TRBV7-2	.	CASTSRPIEETQYF	TGTGCCAGCACCAGCAGACCCATCGAAGAGACCCAGTACTTC
TRBJ2-3	few	TRBV5-1	.	CASSSPSTDTQYF	TGCGCCAGCAGCTCCCCTTCCACAGATACGCAGTATTTT
TRBJ1-4	many	TRBV2	.	CASRARTAATNEKLFF	TGTGCCAGCAGAGCTCGGACAGCGGCAACTAATGAAAAACTGTTTTTT
TRBJ2-5	.	TRBV11-3	.	CASSRSPTETQYF	TGTGCCAGCAGCCGCTCCCCTACAGAGACCCAGTACTTC
TRBJ1-1	many	TRBV11-2	.	CASSFDRGTEAFF	TGTGCCAGCAGCTTCGATAGGGGCACTGAAGCTTTCTTT
TRBJ2-5	few	TRBV7-7	.	CASSSGEGETQYF	TGTGCTAGCAGCTCAGGGGAGGGAGAGACCCAGTACTTC
TRBJ2-7	many	TRBV4-1	.	CASSPRPLGSYEQYF	TGCGCCAGCAGCCCTCGACCCCTGGGCTCCTACGAGCAGTACTTC
TRBJ2-5	.	TRBV12-3/TRBV12-4	.	CASSFARPETQYF	TGTGCCAGCAGTTTCGCTCGCCCAGAGACCCAGTACTTC
TRBJ1-5	many	TRBV7-2	.	CASSLDQGRSPQHF	TGTGCCAGCAGCTTAGATCAGGGGCGATCACCCCAGCATTTT
TRBJ1-5	many	TRBV7-9	TRBD1	CASSLQGAWDQPQHF	TGTGCCAGCAGCTTACAGGGGGCATGGGATCAGCCCCAGCATTTT
TRBJ2-5	.	TRBV5-1	TRBD2	CASSLHRAGGRETQYF	TGCGCCAGCAGCTTGCACCGTGCGGGGGGCCGGGAGACCCAGTACTTC
TRBJ1-3	.	TRBV28	.	CASSAPSRARDTIYF	TGTGCCAGCAGTGCACCGTCAAGGGCTCGGGACACCATATATTTT
TRBJ2-7	many	TRBV7-8	.	CASSLEVSSAYEQYF	TGTGCCAGCAGCTTAGAGGTCAGCTCGGCCTACGAGCAGTACTTC
TRBJ1-5	few	TRBV24-1	TRBD1	CATSDFRGQTQHF	TGTGCCACCAGTGATTTTAGGGGGCAGACCCAGCATTTT
TRBJ2-3	.	TRBV12-3/TRBV12-4	.	CASSFTGKSTDTQYF	TGTGCCAGCAGTTTTACAGGAAAAAGCACAGATACGCAGTATTTT
TRBJ2-1	.	TRBV20-1	TRBD2	CSAESPGTSGGYNEQFF	TGCAGTGCTGAAAGTCCCGGGACTAGCGGGGGATACAATGAGCAGTTCTTC
TRBJ1-2	once	TRBV7-2	.	CASILGRIYGYTF	TGTGCCAGCATCTTAGGGCGGATCTATGGCTACACTTTC